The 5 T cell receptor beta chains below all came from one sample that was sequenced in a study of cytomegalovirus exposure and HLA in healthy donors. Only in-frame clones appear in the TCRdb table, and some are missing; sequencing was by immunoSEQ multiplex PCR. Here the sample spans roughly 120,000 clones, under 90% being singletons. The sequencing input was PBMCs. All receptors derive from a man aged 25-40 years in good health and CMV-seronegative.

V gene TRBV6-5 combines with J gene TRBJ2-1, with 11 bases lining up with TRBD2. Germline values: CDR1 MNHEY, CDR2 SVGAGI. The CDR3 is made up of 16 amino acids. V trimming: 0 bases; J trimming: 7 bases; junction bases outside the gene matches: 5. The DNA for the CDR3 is TGTGCCAGCAGTTACTCTACTAGCGGGGGAAGGAATGAGCAGTTCTTC. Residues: CASSYSTSGGRNEQFF.

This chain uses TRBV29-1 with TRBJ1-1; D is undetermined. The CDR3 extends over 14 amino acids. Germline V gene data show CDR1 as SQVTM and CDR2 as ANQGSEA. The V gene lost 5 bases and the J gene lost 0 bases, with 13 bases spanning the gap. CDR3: CSVQSRAMNTEAFF. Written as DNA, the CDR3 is TGCAGCGTTCAATCCAGAGCGATGAACACTGAAGCTTTCTTT.

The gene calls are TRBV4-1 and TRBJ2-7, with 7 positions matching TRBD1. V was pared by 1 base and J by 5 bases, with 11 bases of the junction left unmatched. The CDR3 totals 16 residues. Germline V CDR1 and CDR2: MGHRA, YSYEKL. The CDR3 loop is CASSQVSTGLIDEQYF. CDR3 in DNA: TGCGCCAGCAGCCAAGTTTCGACAGGGCTTATCGACGAGCAGTACTTC.

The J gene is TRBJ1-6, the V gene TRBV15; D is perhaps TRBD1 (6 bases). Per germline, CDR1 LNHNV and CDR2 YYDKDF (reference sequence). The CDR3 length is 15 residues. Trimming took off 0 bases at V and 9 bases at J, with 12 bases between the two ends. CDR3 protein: CATSRDGGEFSPLHF. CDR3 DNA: TGTGCCACCAGCAGAGATGGGGGCGAGTTTTCACCCCTCCACTTT.

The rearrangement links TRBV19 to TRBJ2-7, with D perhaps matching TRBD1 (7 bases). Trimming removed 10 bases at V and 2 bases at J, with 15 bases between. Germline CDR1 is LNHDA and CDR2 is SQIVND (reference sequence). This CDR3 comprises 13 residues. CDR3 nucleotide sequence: TGTGCCACCTCGGAGGGGGCACCCTACGAGCAGTACTTC. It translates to CATSEGAPYEQYF.